Below are 20 T cell receptor beta chains sequenced from a single sample in a study of T-cell memory formation after mild COVID-19. In TCRdb, the 5' RACE reads were re-called with MiXCR into one record per CDR3 protein. Among under 250,000 distinct CDR3 sequences listed, less than 20% were seen once. Sequencing used PBMCs or a T cell subset sorted from them (not recorded which). These receptors originate from an adult woman who had mild COVID-19 (a few samples of this study predate the infection). Cell type and time point are not known.

This clonotype was picked up one time. This chain connects TRBV7-8 to TRBJ2-3; D may be TRBD1 or TRBD2 (5 bases each). V shed 5 bases and J shed 9 bases, with 18 bases lying between them. CDR1 and CDR2 (germline): SGHVS, FQNEAQ. The CDR3 runs 14 residues. CDR3 coding DNA: TGTGCCAGCAGCCCCCAGTGGACTTCAGGGACGCAGTATTTT. Residues: CASSPQWTSGTQYF.

The chain uses TRBV28 and TRBJ2-3, with TRBD2 identical over 12 bases. Germline CDR1 is MDHEN and CDR2 is SYDVKM. The CDR3 extends over 15 amino acids. The V gene end was trimmed by 6 bases and the J gene end by 5 bases; junction bases not matched to a gene: 6. This chain's CDR3 is CASRNLAGGLDTQYF. The CDR3 nucleotides are TGTGCCAGCAGAAATCTAGCGGGAGGGTTAGATACGCAGTATTTT. The full variable domain, rest sourced from reference TRBV28 and TRBJ2-3, is DVKVTQSSRYLVKRTGEKVFLECVQDMDHENMFWYRQDPGLGLRLIYFSYDVKMKEKGDIPEGYSVSREKKERFSLILESASTNQTSMYLCASRNLAGGLDTQYFGPGTRLTVL.

This clonotype was picked up many times. The chain employs TRBV5-1 and TRBJ1-5; 7 nucleotides match TRBD1. V gave up 2 bases and J gave up 3 bases; unmatched junction bases: 5. Looked up from germline, CDR1 is SGHRS and CDR2 is YFSETQ. The CDR3 runs to 15 residues. CDR3 sequence reads: CASSLMGTDNQPQHF. DNA of the CDR3: TGCGCCAGCAGCTTAATGGGGACAGACAATCAGCCCCAGCATTTT.

The gene calls are TRBV5-4 and TRBJ1-6; 7 bases are shared with TRBD1. V lost 4 bases to trimming and J lost 10 bases; unmatched junction nucleotides: 8. The CDR3 consists of 14 residues. Germline CDR1 SGHNT, CDR2 YYREEE (reference sequence). This chain's CDR3 is CASSLTGVGSPLHF. CDR3 in DNA: TGTGCCAGCAGCCTCACAGGGGTCGGCTCACCCCTCCACTTT.

This clonotype has just a few counts. The CDR3 coding sequence is TGTGCCAGCTCACCAGGCGGACTTAACTATGGCTACACCTTC. Its protein is CASSPGGLNYGYTF. The chain recombines TRBV18 with TRBJ1-2; D ambiguous. The CDR3 contains 14 residues. V lost 2 bases and J 1 base, leaving 8 bases between the germline ends. Germline V gives CDR1 KGHSH, CDR2 LQKENI.

This clonotype was counted between two and nine times. The rearrangement joins TRBV14 to TRBJ2-2, with 8 bases fitting TRBD2. This CDR3 has 15 residues. Trimming took 0 bases from V and 7 from J; bases not matched to a gene: 4. Per germline, CDR1 SGHDN and CDR2 FVKESK. CDR3 residues: CASSQDGRAGGELFF. The CDR3 DNA sequence: TGTGCCAGCAGCCAAGACGGGAGGGCTGGCGGGGAGCTGTTTTTT.

This sequence joins TRBV15 and TRBJ1-6; 7 bases align to TRBD1. This CDR3 has 16 residues. The germline gives CDR1 LNHNV, CDR2 YYDKDF (reference sequence). Trimming took 0 bases from V and 4 from J; bases not matched to a gene: 3. CDR3 nucleotides: TGTGCCACCAGCAGAGATACAGGGGCTTATAATTCACCCCTCCACTTT. Residues: CATSRDTGAYNSPLHF.

The chain couples TRBV5-1 to TRBJ2-7, with D possibly matching TRBD1 (5 bases). Germline V gene data show CDR1 as SGHRS and CDR2 as YFSETQ. The CDR3 spans 16 residues. V was cut by 0 bases and J by 3 bases, with 16 bases left in between. DNA of the CDR3: TGCGCCAGCAGCTTGGAGTATGGGGCCCCAGTCTACGAGCAGTACTTC. Encoded protein: CASSLEYGAPVYEQYF.

This chain joins TRBV5-6 and TRBJ2-6; D ambiguous. The CDR3 covers 18 residues. Trimming removed 3 bases from V and 0 bases from J, with 16 bases in between. From germline, CDR1 is SGHDT and CDR2 YYEEEE. CDR3 DNA: TGTGCCAGCAGCTACCCCGTCATACAGAGCTCTGGGGCCAACGTCCTGACTTTC. Residues: CASSYPVIQSSGANVLTF.

V is TRBV6-2 or TRBV6-3 and J is TRBJ1-2, with D perhaps matching TRBD1 (6 bases). This CDR3 contains 15 residues. Trimming stripped 6 bases from V and 2 bases from J, with 16 bases between. CDR1 and CDR2 from the germline V gene are MNHEY and SVGEGT. The CDR3 sequence is CASRVRGATNYGYTF. In DNA form, the CDR3 reads TGTGCCAGCAGGGTACGGGGGGCTACAAACTATGGCTACACCTTC.

J is TRBJ1-1 and V is TRBV29-1; D might be TRBD1 (5 bases). V lost 6 bases to trimming and J lost 0 bases, with 11 bases between them. The germline V gene has CDR1 SQVTM and CDR2 ANQGSEA. The CDR3 covers 13 residues. The DNA for the CDR3 is TGCAGCGTCCAAGGACACCTGAACACTGAAGCTTTCTTT. This sequence encodes CSVQGHLNTEAFF.

This clonotype was seen a handful of times. This chain uses TRBV25-1 with TRBJ1-6; 7 bases line up with TRBD1. Unmatched junction bases numbered 8, after V lost 6 bases and J lost 6 bases. This CDR3 comprises 15 residues. Per germline, CDR1 MGHDK and CDR2 SYGVNS. The CDR3 sequence is CASSLTGVRNSPLHF. DNA for the CDR3: TGTGCCAGCAGCTTAACAGGGGTCCGTAATTCACCCCTCCACTTT.

A few counts support this clonotype. This sequence joins TRBV11-1 and TRBJ1-5, with D uncertain. V was pared by 2 bases and J by 7 bases, with 9 bases between. Germline assignment: CDR1 SGHAT and CDR2 FQDESV (reference sequence). The CDR3 runs 13 residues. CDR3 region: CASSLQVGQPQHF. As DNA, the CDR3 is TGTGCCAGCAGCTTACAGGTAGGACAGCCCCAGCATTTT.

This clonotype was observed a single time. The genes are TRBV2 and TRBJ2-3; D not certain. The V end was cut by 5 bases, the J end by 0 bases, with 9 bases between. The CDR3 has 14 amino acids. Germline V gene lookup returns CDR1 SNHLY and CDR2 FYNNEI. The CDR3 DNA reads TGTGCCAGCAGTCGCATACGGAGCACAGATACGCAGTATTTT. Protein: CASSRIRSTDTQYF. Drawing the rest from reference TRBV2 and TRBJ2-3, the complete variable domain is EPEVTQTPSHQVTQMGQEVILRCVPISNHLYFYWYRQILGQKVEFLVSFYNNEISEKSEIFDDQFSVERPDGSNFTLKIRSTKLEDSAMYFCASSRIRSTDTQYFGPGTRLTVL.

This clonotype appeared a few times. The genes are TRBV5-6 and TRBJ2-6, with D tentatively TRBD1 (6 bases). Deletions cut 2 bases from V and 3 bases from J, with 9 bases between. This CDR3 spans 15 amino acids. The germline V gene encodes CDR1 SGHDT and CDR2 YYEEEE. For the CDR3, the DNA is TGTGCCAGCAGCTTCGGACAGTTTGGGGCCAACGTCCTGACTTTC. It specifies CASSFGQFGANVLTF. The whole variable domain, filled in from reference TRBV5-6 and TRBJ2-6, reads DAGVTQSPTHLIKTRGQQVTLRCSPKSGHDTVSWYQQALGQGPQFIFQYYEEEERQRGNFPDRFSGHQFPNYSSELNVNALLLGDSALYLCASSFGQFGANVLTFGAGSRLTVL.

There are a few counts of this clonotype. The chain has TRBV7-2 and TRBJ1-1; D unclear. Per germline, CDR1 SGHTA and CDR2 FQGNSA. This CDR3 has 15 residues. V was shortened by 1 base and J by 0 bases, with 9 bases between the two germline ends. CDR3 DNA: TGTGCCAGCAGCTTAGTCGCGTCCATGAACACTGAAGCTTTCTTT. Encoded protein: CASSLVASMNTEAFF.

This clonotype was found a few times. CDR3 in DNA: TGTGCCGCCAAGAACGGGAGGGCCCCATACGAGCAGTACTTC. Translating it yields CAAKNGRAPYEQYF. This chain uses TRBV6-5 with TRBJ2-7; TRBD2 agrees at 8 bases. Per germline, CDR1 MNHEY and CDR2 SVGAGI. This CDR3 is 14 amino acids long. V shed 11 bases and J 4 bases; nucleotides not matched to a gene: 13.

This clonotype was seen only a few times. This chain joins TRBV4-3 and TRBJ2-7; the match to TRBD1 covers 10 bases. Germline V gene lookup returns CDR1 LGHNA and CDR2 YSLEER. Losses at the gene ends were 3 bases for V and 3 bases for J; bases not matched to a gene: 2. The CDR3 has 14 amino acids. The CDR3 DNA reads TGCGCCAGCAGCCACAGGACAGGGGGCTACGAGCAGTACTTC. Translating gives CASSHRTGGYEQYF.

The chain is built from TRBV4-1 and TRBJ1-1; D perhaps matches TRBD1 (5 bases). Germline V gene sequence: CDR1 MGHRA, CDR2 YSYEKL. The CDR3 totals 14 residues. Trimming pared 0 bases from V and 10 bases from J, leaving 15 bases between. The CDR3 DNA sequence: TGCGCCAGCAGCCAAGATGGGATCAGGGTTTCAGCTTTCTTT. Translation gives CASSQDGIRVSAFF.

This clonotype was counted a few times. V and J are TRBV20-1 and TRBJ2-1; 8 nucleotides match TRBD2. CDR3 length: 15 residues. Germline trimming cut 3 bases from V and 0 bases from J; bases unmatched to any gene: 4. Looked up from germline, CDR1 is DFQATT and CDR2 is SNEGSKA (reference sequence). The CDR3 DNA reads as TGCAGTGCTAGGAGCCGGGAGGGCTCCTACAATGAGCAGTTCTTC. Residues: CSARSREGSYNEQFF.